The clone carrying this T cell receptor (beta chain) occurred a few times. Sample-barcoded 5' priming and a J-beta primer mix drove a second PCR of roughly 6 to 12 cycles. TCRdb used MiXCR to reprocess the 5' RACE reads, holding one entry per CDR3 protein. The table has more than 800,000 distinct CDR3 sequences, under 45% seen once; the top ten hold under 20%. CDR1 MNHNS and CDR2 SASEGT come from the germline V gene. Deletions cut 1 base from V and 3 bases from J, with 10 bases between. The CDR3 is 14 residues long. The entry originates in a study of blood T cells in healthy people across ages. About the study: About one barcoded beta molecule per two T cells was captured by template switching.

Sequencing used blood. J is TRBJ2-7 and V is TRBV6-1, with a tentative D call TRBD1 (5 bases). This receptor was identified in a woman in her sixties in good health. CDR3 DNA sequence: TGTGCCAGCAGTGAAGGGGCAGGGTTCTACGAGCAGTACTTC. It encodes CASSEGAGFYEQYF.